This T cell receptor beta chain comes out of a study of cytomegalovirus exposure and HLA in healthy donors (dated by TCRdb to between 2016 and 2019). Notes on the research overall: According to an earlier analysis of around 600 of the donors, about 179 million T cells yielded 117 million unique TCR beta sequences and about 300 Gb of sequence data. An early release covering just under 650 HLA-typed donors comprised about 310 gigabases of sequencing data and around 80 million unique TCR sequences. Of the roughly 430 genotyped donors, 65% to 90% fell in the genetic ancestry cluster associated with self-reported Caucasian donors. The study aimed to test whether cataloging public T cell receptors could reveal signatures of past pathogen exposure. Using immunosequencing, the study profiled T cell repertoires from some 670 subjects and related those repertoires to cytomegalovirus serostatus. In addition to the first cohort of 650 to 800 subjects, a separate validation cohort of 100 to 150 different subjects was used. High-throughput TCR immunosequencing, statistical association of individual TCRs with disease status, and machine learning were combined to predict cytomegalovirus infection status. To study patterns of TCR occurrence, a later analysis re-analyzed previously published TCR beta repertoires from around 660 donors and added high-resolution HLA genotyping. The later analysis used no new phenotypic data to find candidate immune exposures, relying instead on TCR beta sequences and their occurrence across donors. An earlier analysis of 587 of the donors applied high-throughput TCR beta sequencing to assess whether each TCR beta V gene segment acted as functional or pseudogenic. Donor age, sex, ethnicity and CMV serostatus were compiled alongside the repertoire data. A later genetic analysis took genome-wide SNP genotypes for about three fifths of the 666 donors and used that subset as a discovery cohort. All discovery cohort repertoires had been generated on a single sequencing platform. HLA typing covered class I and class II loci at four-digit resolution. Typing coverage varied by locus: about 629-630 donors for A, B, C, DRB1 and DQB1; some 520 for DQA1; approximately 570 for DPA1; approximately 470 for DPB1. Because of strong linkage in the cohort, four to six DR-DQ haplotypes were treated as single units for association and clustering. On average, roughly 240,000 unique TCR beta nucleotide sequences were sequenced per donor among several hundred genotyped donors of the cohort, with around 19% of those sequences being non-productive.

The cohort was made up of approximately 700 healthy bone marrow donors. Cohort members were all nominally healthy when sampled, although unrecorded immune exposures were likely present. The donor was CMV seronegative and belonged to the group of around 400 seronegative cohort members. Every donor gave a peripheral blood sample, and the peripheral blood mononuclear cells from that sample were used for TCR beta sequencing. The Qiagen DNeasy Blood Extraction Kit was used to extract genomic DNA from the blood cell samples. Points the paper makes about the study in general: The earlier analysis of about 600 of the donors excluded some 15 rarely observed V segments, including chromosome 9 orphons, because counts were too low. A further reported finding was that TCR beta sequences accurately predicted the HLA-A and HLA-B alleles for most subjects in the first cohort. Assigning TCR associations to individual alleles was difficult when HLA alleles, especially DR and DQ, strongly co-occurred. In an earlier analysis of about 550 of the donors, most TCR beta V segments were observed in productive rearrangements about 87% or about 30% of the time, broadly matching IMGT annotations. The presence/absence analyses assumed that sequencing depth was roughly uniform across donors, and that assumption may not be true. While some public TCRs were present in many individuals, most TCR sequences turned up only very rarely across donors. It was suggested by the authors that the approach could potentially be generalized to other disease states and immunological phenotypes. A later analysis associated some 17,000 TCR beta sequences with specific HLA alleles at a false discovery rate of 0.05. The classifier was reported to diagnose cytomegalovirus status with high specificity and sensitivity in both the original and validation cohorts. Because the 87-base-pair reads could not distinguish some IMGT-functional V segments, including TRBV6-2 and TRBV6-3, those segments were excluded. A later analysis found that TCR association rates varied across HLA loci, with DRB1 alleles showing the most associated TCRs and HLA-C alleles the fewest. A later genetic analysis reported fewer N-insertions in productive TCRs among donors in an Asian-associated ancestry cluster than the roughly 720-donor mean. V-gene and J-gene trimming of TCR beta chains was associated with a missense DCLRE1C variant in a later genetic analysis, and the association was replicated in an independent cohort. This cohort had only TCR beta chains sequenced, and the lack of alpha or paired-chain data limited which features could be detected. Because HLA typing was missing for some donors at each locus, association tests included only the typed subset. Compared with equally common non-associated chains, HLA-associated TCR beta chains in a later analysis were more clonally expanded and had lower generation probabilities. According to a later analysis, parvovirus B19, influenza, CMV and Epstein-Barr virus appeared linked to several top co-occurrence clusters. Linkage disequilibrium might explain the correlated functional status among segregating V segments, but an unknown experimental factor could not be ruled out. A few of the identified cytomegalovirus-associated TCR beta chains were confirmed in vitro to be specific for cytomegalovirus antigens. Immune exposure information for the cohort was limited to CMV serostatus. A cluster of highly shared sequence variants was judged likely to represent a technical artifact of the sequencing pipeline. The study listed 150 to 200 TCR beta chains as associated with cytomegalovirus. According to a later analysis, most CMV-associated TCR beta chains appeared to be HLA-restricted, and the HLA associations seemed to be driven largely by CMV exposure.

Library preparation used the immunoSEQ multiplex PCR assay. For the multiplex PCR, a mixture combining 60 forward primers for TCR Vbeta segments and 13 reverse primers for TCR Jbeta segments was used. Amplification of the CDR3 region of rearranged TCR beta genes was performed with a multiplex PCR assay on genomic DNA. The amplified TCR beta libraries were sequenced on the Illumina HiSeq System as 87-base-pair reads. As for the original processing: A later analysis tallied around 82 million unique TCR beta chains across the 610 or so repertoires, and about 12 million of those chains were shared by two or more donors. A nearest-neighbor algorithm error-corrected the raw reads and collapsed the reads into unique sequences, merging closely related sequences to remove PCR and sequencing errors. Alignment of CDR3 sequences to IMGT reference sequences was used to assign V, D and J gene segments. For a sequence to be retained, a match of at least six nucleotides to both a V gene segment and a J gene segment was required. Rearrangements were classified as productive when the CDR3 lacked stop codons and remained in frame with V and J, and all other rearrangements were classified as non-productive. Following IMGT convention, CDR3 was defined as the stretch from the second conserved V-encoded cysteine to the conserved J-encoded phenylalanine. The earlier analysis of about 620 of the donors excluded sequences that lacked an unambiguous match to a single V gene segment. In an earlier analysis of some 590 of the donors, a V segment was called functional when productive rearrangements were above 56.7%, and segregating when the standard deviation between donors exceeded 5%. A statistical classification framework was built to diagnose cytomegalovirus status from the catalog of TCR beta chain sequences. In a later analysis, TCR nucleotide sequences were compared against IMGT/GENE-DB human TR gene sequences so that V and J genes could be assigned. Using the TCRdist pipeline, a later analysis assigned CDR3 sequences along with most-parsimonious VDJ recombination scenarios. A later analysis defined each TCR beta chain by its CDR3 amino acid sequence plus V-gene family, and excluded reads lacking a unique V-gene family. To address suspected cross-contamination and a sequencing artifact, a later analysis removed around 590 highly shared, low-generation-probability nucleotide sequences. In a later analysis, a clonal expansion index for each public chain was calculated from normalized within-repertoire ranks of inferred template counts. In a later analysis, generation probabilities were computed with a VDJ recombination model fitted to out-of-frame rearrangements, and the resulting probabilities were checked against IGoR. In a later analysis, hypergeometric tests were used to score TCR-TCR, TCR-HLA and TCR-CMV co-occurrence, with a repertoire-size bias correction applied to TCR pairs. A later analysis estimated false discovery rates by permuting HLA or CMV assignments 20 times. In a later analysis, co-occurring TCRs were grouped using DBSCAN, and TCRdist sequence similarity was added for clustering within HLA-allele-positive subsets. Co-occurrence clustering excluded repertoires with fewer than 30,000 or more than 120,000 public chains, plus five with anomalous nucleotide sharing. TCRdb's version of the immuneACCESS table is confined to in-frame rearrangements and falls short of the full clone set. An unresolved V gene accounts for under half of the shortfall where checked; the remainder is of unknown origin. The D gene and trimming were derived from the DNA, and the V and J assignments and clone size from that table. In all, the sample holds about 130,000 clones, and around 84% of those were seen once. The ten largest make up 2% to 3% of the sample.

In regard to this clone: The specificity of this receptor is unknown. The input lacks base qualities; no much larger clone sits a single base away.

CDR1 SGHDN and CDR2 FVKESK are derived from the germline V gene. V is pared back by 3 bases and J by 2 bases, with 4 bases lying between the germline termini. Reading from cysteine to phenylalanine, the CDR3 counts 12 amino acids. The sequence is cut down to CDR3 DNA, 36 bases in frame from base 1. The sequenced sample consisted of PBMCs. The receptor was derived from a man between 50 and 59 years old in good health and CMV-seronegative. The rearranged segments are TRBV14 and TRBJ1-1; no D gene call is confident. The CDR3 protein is CASSHHNTEAFF. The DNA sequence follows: TGTGCCAGCAGCCACCATAACACTGAAGCTTTCTTT.